These 28 T cell receptor beta chains were sequenced from one sample in a study of CD8+ T cells in alopecia areata. Reverse transcribed after extraction, RNA yielded cDNA as the sequencing template. Sequencing used immunoSEQ multiplex PCR; TCRdb keeps in-frame clones, though not all of them. Of about 150,000 clones listed, 40% to 65% are singletons. The sequences come from CD8+ T cells sorted from blood, collected at week 0. All receptors come from a human donor with alopecia areata.

This clone has only a few counts. The chain combines TRBV2 with TRBJ1-6; 10 bases match TRBD1. Germline CDR1 reads SNHLY; CDR2 reads FYNNEI. V lost 8 bases, J lost 8 bases, and 0 bases stayed unmatched. The CDR3 has 12 amino acids. In DNA, the CDR3 is TGTGCCAGCGGGACAGGGGATTCACCCCTCCACTTT. Amino acid sequence: CASGTGDSPLHF.

This clone has a handful of counts. V and J are TRBV29-1 and TRBJ2-3; the D is unclear. The CDR3 totals 13 residues. Germline lookup yields CDR1 SQVTM and CDR2 ANQGSEA. The V and J ends lost 1 base and 2 bases respectively, with 7 bases between them. This chain's CDR3 is CSVEGQNTDTQYF. In nucleotides, the CDR3 is TGCAGCGTTGAAGGGCAGAACACAGATACGCAGTATTTT.

This clone has only a few counts. This rearrangement joins TRBV2 to TRBJ2-7, with D possibly called TRBD1 or TRBD2 (5 bases each). The CDR3 contains 13 residues. Trimming took 10 bases from V and 5 from J, leaving 18 bases between them. The germline V gene encodes CDR1 SNHLY and CDR2 FYNNEI. CDR3 amino acids: CATDPGRWDEQYF. The CDR3 DNA is TGTGCCACCGACCCGGGGCGGTGGGACGAGCAGTACTTC.

The chain joins TRBV4-3 to TRBJ2-2; TRBD2 is a possible D gene (5 bases). Trimming cost V 0 bases and J 1 base, with 6 bases left between them. The CDR3 has 15 amino acids. Germline CDR1 and CDR2: LGHNA and YSLEER. CDR3 nucleotide sequence: TGCGCCAGCAGCCAAGATCGGGGGAACACCGGGGAGCTGTTTTTT. This sequence encodes CASSQDRGNTGELFF.

The chain links TRBV29-1 to TRBJ1-3; the match to TRBD1 covers 8 bases. Per germline, CDR1 SQVTM and CDR2 ANQGSEA. V lost 5 bases to trimming and J lost 0 bases; unmatched junction nucleotides: 3. This CDR3 has 14 amino acids. As DNA, the CDR3 is TGCAGCGTTAAGACAGGGGCCTCTGGAAACACCATATATTTT. As protein: CSVKTGASGNTIYF.

This clone was observed once. The chain uses TRBV28 and TRBJ1-1; D is possibly TRBD1 (6 bases). The V end was cut by 5 bases, the J end by 8 bases, with 12 bases between. The germline V gene encodes CDR1 MDHEN and CDR2 SYDVKM. The CDR3 is 12 amino acids. CDR3 sequence reads: CASSLPGAEAFF. The CDR3 DNA reads as TGTGCCAGCAGTCTTCCAGGGGCCGAAGCTTTCTTT.

The V and J genes are TRBV2 and TRBJ2-7; a weak D match, TRBD1 (6 bases). Per the germline V gene, CDR1 is SNHLY and CDR2 is FYNNEI. This CDR3 comprises 14 residues. V shed 7 bases and J shed 4 bases, with 17 bases lying between them. Written as DNA, the CDR3 is TGTGCCAGCACTTCACGGACAGTCCCTTACGAGCAGTACTTC. Its translation: CASTSRTVPYEQYF.

The chain uses TRBV25-1 and TRBJ1-2; perhaps TRBD1 as D (6 bases). The ends were cut back, 3 bases at V and 13 bases at J, with 12 bases in the middle. Germline loops: CDR1 MGHDK, CDR2 SYGVNS. The CDR3 covers 11 residues. CDR3 protein: CASSDRQVPTF. The CDR3 DNA reads as TGTGCCAGCAGTGACAGACAGGTGCCCACCTTC.

The J gene is TRBJ2-7, the V gene TRBV13, with 11 bases matching TRBD1. V shed 5 bases and J 3 bases; nucleotides not matched to a gene: 3. The V gene's germline CDR1 is PRHDT and CDR2 FYEKMQ (reference sequence). This CDR3 contains 14 residues. The CDR3 here is CASSLGTGGYEQYF. The CDR3 DNA is TGTGCCAGCAGCCTCGGGACAGGGGGCTACGAGCAGTACTTC.

The J gene is TRBJ1-1, the V gene TRBV30, with D maybe TRBD1 (5 bases). CDR1 and CDR2 (germline): GTSNPN, SVGIG (reference sequence). Trimming took off 4 bases at V and 4 bases at J, with 10 bases between the two ends. The CDR3 consists of 12 residues. CDR3 loop: CAWNPRGTEAFF. CDR3 in DNA: TGTGCCTGGAACCCGAGGGGCACTGAAGCTTTCTTT.

The chain employs TRBV25-1 and TRBJ1-5; D remains unclear. The length of the CDR3 is 15 residues. The V end was cut by 2 bases, the J end by 1 base, with 9 bases between. The germline V gene encodes CDR1 MGHDK and CDR2 SYGVNS. The CDR3 bases are TGTGCCAGCAGTGAAGGGGAGCGAAGCAATCAGCCCCAGCATTTT. Amino acid sequence: CASSEGERSNQPQHF.

V usage is TRBV25-1 and J usage is TRBJ1-2; D is undetermined. This CDR3 is 12 amino acids long. Germline loops: CDR1 MGHDK, CDR2 SYGVNS. Trimming took off 1 base at V and 6 bases at J, with 6 bases between the two ends. DNA of the CDR3: TGTGCCAGCAGTGAATCTCTCAATGGCTACACCTTC. Protein product: CASSESLNGYTF.

The gene calls are TRBV6-5 and TRBJ2-7; either TRBD1 or TRBD2 may fit D (5 bases each). Trimming cost V 6 bases and J 5 bases, with 14 bases left between them. The CDR3 spans 13 residues. Germline CDR1 MNHEY, CDR2 SVGAGI. The CDR3 here is CASSRGSPHEQYF. The CDR3 bases are TGTGCCAGCAGCCGGGGCAGTCCCCACGAGCAGTACTTC.

This clone came up a few times. This sequence joins TRBV5-4 and TRBJ2-5; the D call may be TRBD1 or TRBD2 (5 bases each). The J call is in doubt because the DNA end fits TRBJ2-7 better. The CDR3 extends over 13 amino acids. Germline CDR1 reads SGHNT; CDR2 reads YYREEE (reference sequence). In DNA, the CDR3 is TGTGCCAGCAGCCGGGGACCTCAGTACGAGCAGTACTTC. Residues: CASSRGPQYEQYF.

The chain employs TRBV12-2 and TRBJ2-7; whether TRBD1, the table's D call, matches the DNA was not checked. TRBV12-2 is classified as a pseudogene. The CDR3 length is 14 residues. The CDR3 region has the DNA TGTGCAAGTCGCAATCCGGACAGGGAAGGCGAGCAGTACTTC. This codes for CASRNPDREGEQYF.

In this sample, this clone turned up a few times. The rearrangement joins TRBV7-8 to TRBJ2-4; tentatively, D is TRBD1 or TRBD2 (5 bases each). CDR1 and CDR2 (germline): SGHVS, FQNEAQ. The CDR3 is 17 amino acids. V lost 5 bases to trimming and J lost 0 bases, with 17 bases between them. The CDR3 DNA follows: TGTGCCAGCAGCCCCTCGGCCGGGGCCTTAGCCAAAAACATTCAGTACTTC. This codes for CASSPSAGALAKNIQYF.

The sample holds a few counts of this clone. The CDR3 sequence is CSAGDGTTGDYGYTF. Written as DNA, the CDR3 is TGCAGCGCCGGGGACGGGACAACCGGGGACTATGGCTACACCTTC. The chain links TRBV29-1 to TRBJ1-2, with a tentative D call TRBD1 (6 bases). Germline V lookup: CDR1 SQVTM, CDR2 ANQGSEA. Deletions cut 7 bases from V and 3 bases from J, with 21 bases between. This CDR3 comprises 15 residues.

V usage is TRBV4-2 and J usage is TRBJ1-1; the D is unclear. There are 17 residues in the CDR3. CDR1 is LGHNA and CDR2 is YNFKEQ in the germline V gene. Trimming pared 0 bases from V and 0 bases from J, leaving 14 bases between. The CDR3 here is CASSQDHAGEMNTEAFF. Here the CDR3 DNA reads TGTGCCAGCAGCCAAGATCATGCAGGAGAAATGAACACTGAAGCTTTCTTT.

This chain uses TRBV4-1 with TRBJ1-2, with D possibly being TRBD1 (5 bases). The V gene lost 0 bases and the J gene lost 4 bases, with 12 bases spanning the gap. Germline CDR1 and CDR2: MGHRA and YSYEKL. The CDR3 has 15 amino acids. The CDR3 loop reads CASSQDSGAVYGYTF. As DNA, the CDR3 is TGCGCCAGCAGCCAAGATAGCGGGGCGGTCTATGGCTACACCTTC.

The V call is TRBV12-5, the J call TRBJ2-7, with no clear D. CDR3 length: 12 residues. Trimming pared 1 base from V and 5 bases from J, leaving 6 bases between. Germline V gives CDR1 LGHNT, CDR2 FRNRAP. Here the CDR3 reads CASGLGGNEQYF. The CDR3 coding sequence is TGTGCTAGTGGTTTGGGAGGCAACGAGCAGTACTTC.

This clone was recorded only once. The rearrangement links TRBV4-3 to TRBJ2-2; TRBD1 matches 7 bases. From germline, CDR1 is LGHNA and CDR2 YSLEER. The CDR3 totals 15 residues. The V and J ends lost 0 bases and 6 bases, in that order; junction bases with no gene match: 4. The DNA for the CDR3 is TGCGCCAGCAGCCAAGAGACAGGGTCTCCCGGGGAGCTGTTTTTT. This translates into CASSQETGSPGELFF.

This clone has more than one count but fewer than ten. The rearrangement links TRBV29-1 to TRBJ2-1; 7 bases map to TRBD2. CDR3 length: 14 amino acids. Per the germline V gene, CDR1 is SQVTM and CDR2 is ANQGSEA. V lost 3 bases, J lost 5 bases, and 7 bases stayed unmatched. The CDR3 is CSVEAGADDNEQFF. CDR3 DNA: TGCAGCGTTGAGGCGGGAGCCGACGACAATGAGCAGTTCTTC.

The chain combines TRBV4-3 with TRBJ2-7; 7 nucleotides match TRBD1. The V gene end was trimmed by 2 bases and the J gene end by 2 bases; junction bases not matched to a gene: 9. Per germline, CDR1 LGHNA and CDR2 YSLEER. The CDR3 runs to 16 residues. This chain's CDR3 is CASSQYGTDRTYEQYF. The CDR3 region has the DNA TGCGCCAGCAGCCAATATGGGACAGATAGAACCTACGAGCAGTACTTC.

The chain couples TRBV30 to TRBJ1-5; no clear D gene. This CDR3 has 13 amino acids. Between the trimmed V and J ends, which lost 0 bases and 6 bases, there was a span of 9 bases. CDR1 and CDR2 (germline): GTSNPN, SVGIG (reference sequence). The CDR3 sequence is CAWSVAGGQPQHF. CDR3 nucleotide sequence: TGTGCCTGGAGTGTAGCAGGAGGTCAGCCCCAGCATTTT.

There are a few counts of this clone. This sequence joins TRBV29-1 and TRBJ2-7; possibly TRBD1 or TRBD2 for D (6 bases each). This CDR3 has 14 residues. From germline, CDR1 is SQVTM and CDR2 ANQGSEA. In DNA form, the CDR3 reads TGCAGTTGTGTCGGTGGGGGGCCTTCCTACGAGCAGTACTTC. It codes for CSCVGGGPSYEQYF.

To note about this clone: A far larger clone is only one base removed, so a read error is likely. This chain uses TRBV11-2 with TRBJ2-3, with 9 bases identical to TRBD2. The CDR3 sequence is 14 residues long. V trimming: 6 bases; J trimming: 2 bases; junction bases outside the gene matches: 3. Germline CDR1 is SGHAT and CDR2 is FQNNGV. CDR3 DNA: TGTGCCAGCAGTGGCGGGGGGGCCACAGATACGCAGTATTTT. Translating gives CASSGGGATDTQYF.

This chain joins TRBV14 and TRBJ1-1, with 8 bases fitting TRBD1. With V trimmed by 6 bases and J by 1 base, 10 bases remained unmatched. Germline V CDR1 and CDR2: SGHDN, FVKESK. The CDR3 is 16 residues long. CDR3 protein: CASRFSSGTGNTEAFF. The CDR3 DNA is TGTGCCAGCAGGTTCAGCTCCGGGACAGGGAACACTGAAGCTTTCTTT.

The rearrangement joins TRBV30 to TRBJ2-7, with D perhaps assigned TRBD1 or TRBD2 (6 bases each). CDR1 GTSNPN and CDR2 SVGIG come from the germline V gene (reference sequence). V dropped 1 base and J dropped 3 bases, with 16 bases sitting between them. This CDR3 is 15 amino acids long. DNA for the CDR3: TGTGCCTGGAGTGGAGGGGGGAAGGAAGGCTACGAGCAGTACTTC. This gives the protein CAWSGGGKEGYEQYF. The entire variable domain, with the rest obtained from reference TRBV30 and TRBJ2-7, is as follows: SQTIHQWPATLVQPVGSPLSLECTVEGTSNPNLYWYRQAAGRGLQLLFYSVGIGQISSEVPQNLSASRPQDRQFILSSKKLLLSDSGFYLCAWSGGGKEGYEQYFGPGTRLTVT.